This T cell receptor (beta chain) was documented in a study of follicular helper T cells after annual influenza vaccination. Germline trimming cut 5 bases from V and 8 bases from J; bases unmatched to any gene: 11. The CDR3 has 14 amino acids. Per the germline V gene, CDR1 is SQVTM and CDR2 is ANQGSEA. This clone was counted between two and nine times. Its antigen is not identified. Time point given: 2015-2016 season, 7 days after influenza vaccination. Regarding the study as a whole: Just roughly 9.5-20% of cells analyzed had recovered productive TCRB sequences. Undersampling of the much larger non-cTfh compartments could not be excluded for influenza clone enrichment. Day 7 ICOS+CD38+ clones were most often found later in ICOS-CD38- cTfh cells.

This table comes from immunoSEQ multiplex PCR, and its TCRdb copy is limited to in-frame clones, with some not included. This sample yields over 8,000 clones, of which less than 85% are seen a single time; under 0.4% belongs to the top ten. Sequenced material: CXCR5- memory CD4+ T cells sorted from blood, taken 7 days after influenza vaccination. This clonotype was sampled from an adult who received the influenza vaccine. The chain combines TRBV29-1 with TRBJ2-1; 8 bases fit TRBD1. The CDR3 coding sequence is TGCAGCGTTTTTCCGTTGGACAGGGTCGATGAGCAGTTCTTC. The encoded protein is CSVFPLDRVDEQFF.